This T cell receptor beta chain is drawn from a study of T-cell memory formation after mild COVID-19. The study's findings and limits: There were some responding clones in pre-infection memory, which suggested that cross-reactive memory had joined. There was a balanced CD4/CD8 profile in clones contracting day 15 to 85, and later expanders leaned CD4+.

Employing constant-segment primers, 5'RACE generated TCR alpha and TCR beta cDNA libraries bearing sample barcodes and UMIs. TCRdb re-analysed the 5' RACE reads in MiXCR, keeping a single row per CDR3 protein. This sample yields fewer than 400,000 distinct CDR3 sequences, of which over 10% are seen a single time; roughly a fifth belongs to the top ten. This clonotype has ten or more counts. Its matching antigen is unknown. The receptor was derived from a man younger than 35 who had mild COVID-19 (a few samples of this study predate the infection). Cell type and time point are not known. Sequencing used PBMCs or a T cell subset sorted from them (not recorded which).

The CDR3: CASSGTSGETQYF. The CDR3 DNA reads TGTGCCAGCAGCGGGACTAGCGGTGAGACCCAGTACTTC. This chain links TRBV2 with TRBJ2-5, with 11 nucleotides matching TRBD2. Losses at the gene ends were 6 bases for V and 5 bases for J; bases not matched to a gene: 2. The CDR3 runs 13 residues. Germline-derived CDR1 and CDR2 are SNHLY and FYNNEI.